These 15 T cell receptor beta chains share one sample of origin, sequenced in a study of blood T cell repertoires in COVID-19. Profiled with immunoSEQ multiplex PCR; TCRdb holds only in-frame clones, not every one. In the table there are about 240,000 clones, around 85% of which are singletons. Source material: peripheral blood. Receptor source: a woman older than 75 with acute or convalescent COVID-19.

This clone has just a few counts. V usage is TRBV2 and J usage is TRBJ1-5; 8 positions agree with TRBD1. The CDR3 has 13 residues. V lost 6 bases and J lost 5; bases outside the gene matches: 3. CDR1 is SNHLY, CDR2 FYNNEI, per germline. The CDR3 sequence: CASSQGAYQPQHF. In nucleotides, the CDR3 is TGTGCCAGCAGCCAGGGGGCCTATCAGCCCCAGCATTTT.

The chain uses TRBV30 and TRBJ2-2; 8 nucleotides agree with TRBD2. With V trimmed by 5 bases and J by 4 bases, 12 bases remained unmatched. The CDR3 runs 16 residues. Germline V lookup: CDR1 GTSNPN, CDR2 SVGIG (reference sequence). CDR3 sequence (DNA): TGTGCCTGGGTTTATCAGGGCGGGGGGCCCACCGGGGAGCTGTTTTTT. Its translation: CAWVYQGGGPTGELFF.

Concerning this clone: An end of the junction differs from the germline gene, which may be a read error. The CDR3, as DNA: TGTGCCGGCAGTTACTCGCGGGGGCCGAGGGGAGAGACCCAGTACTTC. Protein: CAGSYSRGPRGETQYF. This rearrangement joins TRBV6-5 to TRBJ2-5; possible D gene TRBD2, 7 bases. The CDR3 is 16 amino acids. The germline gives CDR1 MNHEY, CDR2 SVGAGI.

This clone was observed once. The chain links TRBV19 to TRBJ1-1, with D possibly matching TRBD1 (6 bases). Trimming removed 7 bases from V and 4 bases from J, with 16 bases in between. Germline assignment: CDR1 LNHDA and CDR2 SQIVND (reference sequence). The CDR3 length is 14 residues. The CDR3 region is CASNPRPGVTEAFF. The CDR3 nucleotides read TGTGCCAGTAATCCCAGACCAGGGGTCACTGAAGCTTTCTTT.

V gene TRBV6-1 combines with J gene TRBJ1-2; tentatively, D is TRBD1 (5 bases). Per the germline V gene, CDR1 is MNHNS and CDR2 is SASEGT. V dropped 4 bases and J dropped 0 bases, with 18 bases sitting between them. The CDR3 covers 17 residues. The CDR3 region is CASSVLGGSRSNYGYTF. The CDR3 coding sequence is TGTGCCAGCAGTGTCCTCGGGGGGTCCCGCTCTAACTATGGCTACACCTTC.

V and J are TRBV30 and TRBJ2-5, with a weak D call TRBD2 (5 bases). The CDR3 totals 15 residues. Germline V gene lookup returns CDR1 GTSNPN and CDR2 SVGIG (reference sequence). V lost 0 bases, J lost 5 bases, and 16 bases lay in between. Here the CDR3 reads CAWSVRRGATETQYF. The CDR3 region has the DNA TGTGCCTGGAGTGTAAGACGGGGAGCTACCGAGACCCAGTACTTC.

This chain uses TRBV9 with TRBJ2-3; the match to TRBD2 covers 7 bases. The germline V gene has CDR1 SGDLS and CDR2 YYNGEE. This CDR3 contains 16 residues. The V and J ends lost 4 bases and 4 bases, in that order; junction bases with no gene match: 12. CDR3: CASSPREGIRADTQYF. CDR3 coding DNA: TGTGCCAGCAGCCCCAGGGAGGGAATAAGGGCAGATACGCAGTATTTT.

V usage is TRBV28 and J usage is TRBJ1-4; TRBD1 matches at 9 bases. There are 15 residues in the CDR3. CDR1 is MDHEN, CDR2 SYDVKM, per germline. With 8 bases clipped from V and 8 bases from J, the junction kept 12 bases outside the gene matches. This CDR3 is CASRPFGTGLEKLFF. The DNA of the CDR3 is TGTGCCAGCCGTCCGTTTGGGACAGGGCTGGAAAAACTGTTTTTT. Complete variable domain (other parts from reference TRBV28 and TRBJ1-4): DVKVTQSSRYLVKRTGEKVFLECVQDMDHENMFWYRQDPGLGLRLIYFSYDVKMKEKGDIPEGYSVSREKKERFSLILESASTNQTSMYLCASRPFGTGLEKLFFGSGTQLSVL.

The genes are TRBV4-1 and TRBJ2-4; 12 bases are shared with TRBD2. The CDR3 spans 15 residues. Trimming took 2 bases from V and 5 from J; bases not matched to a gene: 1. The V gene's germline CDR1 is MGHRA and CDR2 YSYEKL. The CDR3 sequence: CASSQLAGGQNIQYF. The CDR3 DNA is TGCGCCAGCAGCCAACTAGCGGGGGGGCAAAACATTCAGTACTTC.

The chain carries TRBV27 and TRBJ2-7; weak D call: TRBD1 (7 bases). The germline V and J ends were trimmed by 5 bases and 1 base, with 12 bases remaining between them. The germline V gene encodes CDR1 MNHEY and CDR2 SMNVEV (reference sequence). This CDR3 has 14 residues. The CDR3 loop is CASSRAGGSYEQYF. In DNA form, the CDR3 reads TGTGCCAGCAGTCGGGCAGGGGGGTCCTACGAGCAGTACTTC.

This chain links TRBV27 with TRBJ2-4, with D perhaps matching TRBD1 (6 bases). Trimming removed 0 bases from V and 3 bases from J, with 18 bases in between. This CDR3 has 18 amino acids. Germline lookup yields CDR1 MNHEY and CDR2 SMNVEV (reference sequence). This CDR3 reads CASSLSGQGYRGKNIQYF. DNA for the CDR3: TGTGCCAGCAGTTTATCGGGGCAGGGGTATAGGGGCAAAAACATTCAGTACTTC.

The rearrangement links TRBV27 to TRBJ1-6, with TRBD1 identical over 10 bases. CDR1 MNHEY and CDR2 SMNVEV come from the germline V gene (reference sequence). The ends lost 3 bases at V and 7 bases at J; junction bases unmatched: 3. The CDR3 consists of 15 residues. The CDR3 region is CASSFSGQGNSPLHF. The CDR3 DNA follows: TGTGCCAGCAGTTTCTCGGGACAGGGGAATTCACCCCTCCACTTT.

The CDR3 loop is CASSPFTGDGAKNIQYF. Written as DNA, the CDR3 is TGTGCCAGCTCACCATTTACAGGGGACGGAGCCAAAAACATTCAGTACTTC. The chain links TRBV18 to TRBJ2-4, with TRBD1 matching over 7 bases. V was pared by 2 bases and J by 0 bases, with 7 bases of the junction left unmatched. Germline V gene lookup returns CDR1 KGHSH and CDR2 LQKENI. The CDR3 sequence is 17 residues long.

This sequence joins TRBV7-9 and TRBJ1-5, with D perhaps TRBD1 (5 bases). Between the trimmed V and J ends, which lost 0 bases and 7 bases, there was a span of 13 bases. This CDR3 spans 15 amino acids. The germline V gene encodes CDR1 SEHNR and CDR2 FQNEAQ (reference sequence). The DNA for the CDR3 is TGTGCCAGCAGCTTAGCGGGGGGGGGTCCCCAGCCCCAGCATTTT. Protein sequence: CASSLAGGGPQPQHF. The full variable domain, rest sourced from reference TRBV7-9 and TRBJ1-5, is DTGVSQNPRHKITKRGQNVTFRCDPISEHNRLYWYRQTLGQGPEFLTYFQNEAQLEKSRLLSDRFSAERPKGSFSTLEIQRTEQGDSAMYLCASSLAGGGPQPQHFGDGTRLSIL.

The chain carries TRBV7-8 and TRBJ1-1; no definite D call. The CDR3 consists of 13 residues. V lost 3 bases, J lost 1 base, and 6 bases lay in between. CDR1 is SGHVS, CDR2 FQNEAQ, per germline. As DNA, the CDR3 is TGTGCCAGCAGCTTTGGTAGGAACACTGAAGCTTTCTTT. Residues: CASSFGRNTEAFF.